Listed here is a single TCR beta chain. Its antigen is not known. The record originates from a study of Graves' ophthalmopathy and Graves' hyperthyroidism. Study observations and caveats: Most thyroid-expanded clonotypes exceeding 0.001 frequency were also found in blood.

V shed 5 bases and J 4 bases; nucleotides not matched to a gene: 8. This CDR3 is built from 16 residues. CDR1 MNHEY and CDR2 SMNVEV come from the germline V gene (reference sequence). The authors amplified TCR beta CDR3 regions from RNA transcripts. A first-round RT-PCR used HTBI primers, followed by a second-round multiplex PCR. TCRdb fed the multiplex PCR reads into MiXCR, producing one record per CDR3 protein. The sample records 300,000 to 500,000 distinct CDR3 sequences, about 16% being singletons. Among the exclusions were patients with other autoimmune diseases, uncontrolled infections, pregnancy or lactation. The PBMC fraction was derived from 9 to 10 ml of fresh peripheral blood.

The sample taken for sequencing was peripheral blood. The chain combines TRBV27 with TRBJ2-5, with 12 positions matching TRBD2. The sequence derives from a woman under 30 with stable Graves' hyperthyroidism. The CDR3 sequence is CASSPRLAGAGETQYF. The CDR3 nucleotides read TGTGCCAGCAGTCCCCGACTAGCGGGAGCAGGAGAGACCCAGTACTTC.